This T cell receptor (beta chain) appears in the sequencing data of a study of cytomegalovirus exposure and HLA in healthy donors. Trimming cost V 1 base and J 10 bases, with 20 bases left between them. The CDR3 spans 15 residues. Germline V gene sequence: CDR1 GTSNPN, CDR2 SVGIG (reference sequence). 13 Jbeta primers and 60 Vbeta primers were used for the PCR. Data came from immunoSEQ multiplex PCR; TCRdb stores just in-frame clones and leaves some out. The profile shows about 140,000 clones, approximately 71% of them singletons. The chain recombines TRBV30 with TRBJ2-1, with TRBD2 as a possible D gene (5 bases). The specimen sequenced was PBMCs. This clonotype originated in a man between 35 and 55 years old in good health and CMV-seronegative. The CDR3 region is CAWSAPWRVVPEQFF. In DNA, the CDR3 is TGTGCCTGGAGTGCCCCGTGGCGGGTTGTCCCAGAGCAGTTCTTC.